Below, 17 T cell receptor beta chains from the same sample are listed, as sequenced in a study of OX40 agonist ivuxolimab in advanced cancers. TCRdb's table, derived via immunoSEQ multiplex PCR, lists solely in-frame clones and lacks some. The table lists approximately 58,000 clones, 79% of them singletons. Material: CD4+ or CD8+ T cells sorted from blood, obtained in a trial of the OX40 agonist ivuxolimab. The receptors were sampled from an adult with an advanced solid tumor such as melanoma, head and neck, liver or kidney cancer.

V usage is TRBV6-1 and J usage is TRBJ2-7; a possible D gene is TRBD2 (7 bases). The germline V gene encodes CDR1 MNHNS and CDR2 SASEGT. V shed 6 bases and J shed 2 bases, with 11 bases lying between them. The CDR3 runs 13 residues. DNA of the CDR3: TGTGCCAGCAGGGAGGGGGGGGCCTACGAGCAGTACTTC. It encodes CASREGGAYEQYF.

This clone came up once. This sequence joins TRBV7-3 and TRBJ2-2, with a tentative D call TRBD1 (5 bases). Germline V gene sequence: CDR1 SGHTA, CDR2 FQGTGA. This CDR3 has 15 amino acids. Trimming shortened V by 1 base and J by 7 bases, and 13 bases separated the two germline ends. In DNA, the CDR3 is TGTGCCAGCAGCTTAATGGGGCGAGCAGGCGGGGAGCTGTTTTTT. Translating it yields CASSLMGRAGGELFF. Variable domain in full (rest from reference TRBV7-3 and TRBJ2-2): GAGVSQTPSNKVTEKGKYVELRCDPISGHTALYWYRQSLGQGPEFLIYFQGTGAADDSGLPNDRFFAVRPEGSVSTLKIQRTERGDSAVYLCASSLMGRAGGELFFGEGSRLTVL.

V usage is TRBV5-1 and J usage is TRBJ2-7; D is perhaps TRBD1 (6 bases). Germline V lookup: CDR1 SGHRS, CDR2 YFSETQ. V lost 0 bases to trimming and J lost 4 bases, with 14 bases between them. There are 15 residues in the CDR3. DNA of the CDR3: TGCGCCAGCAGCTTGGTGGGGGACATTGTTTACGAGCAGTACTTC. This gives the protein CASSLVGDIVYEQYF.

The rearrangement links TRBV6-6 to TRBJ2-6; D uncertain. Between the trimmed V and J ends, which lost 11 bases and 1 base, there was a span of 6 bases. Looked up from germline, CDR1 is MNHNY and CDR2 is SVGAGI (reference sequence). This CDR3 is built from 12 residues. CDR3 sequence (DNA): TGTGCCGTTATGTCTGGGGCCAACGTCCTGACTTTC. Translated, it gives CAVMSGANVLTF.

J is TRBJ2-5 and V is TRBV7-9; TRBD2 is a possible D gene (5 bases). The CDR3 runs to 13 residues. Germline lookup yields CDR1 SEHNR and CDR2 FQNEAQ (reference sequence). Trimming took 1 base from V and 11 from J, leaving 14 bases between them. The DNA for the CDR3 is TGTGCCAGCAGCTTAGATGAAACCTGGGAGCAGTACTTC. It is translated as CASSLDETWEQYF.

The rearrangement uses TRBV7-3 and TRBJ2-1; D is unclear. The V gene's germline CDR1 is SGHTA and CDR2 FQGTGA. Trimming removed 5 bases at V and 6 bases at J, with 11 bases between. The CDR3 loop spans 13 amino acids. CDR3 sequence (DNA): TGTGCCAGCAGCATAGGACGCCTCAATGAGCAGTTCTTC. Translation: CASSIGRLNEQFF.

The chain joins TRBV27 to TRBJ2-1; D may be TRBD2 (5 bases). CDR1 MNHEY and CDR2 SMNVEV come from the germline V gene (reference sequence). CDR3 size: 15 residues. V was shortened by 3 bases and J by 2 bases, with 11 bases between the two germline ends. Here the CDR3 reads CASSFASHTYNEQFF. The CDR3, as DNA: TGTGCCAGCAGTTTCGCTAGCCATACCTACAATGAGCAGTTCTTC.

DNA of the CDR3: TGTGCCAGCAGCCCTGGACAGGGCCGGCTTAGGGCCGGGGAGCTGTTTTTT. Translating it yields CASSPGQGRLRAGELFF. The rearrangement uses TRBV7-3 and TRBJ2-2, with 8 nucleotides matching TRBD1. With 5 bases clipped from V and 6 bases from J, the junction kept 14 bases outside the gene matches. The CDR3 runs to 17 residues. Germline-derived CDR1 and CDR2 are SGHTA and FQGTGA.

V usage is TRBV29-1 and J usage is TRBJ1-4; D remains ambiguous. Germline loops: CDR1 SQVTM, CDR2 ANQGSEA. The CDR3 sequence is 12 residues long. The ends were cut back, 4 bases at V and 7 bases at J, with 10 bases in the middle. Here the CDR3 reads CSVGEGFEKLFF. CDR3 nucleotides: TGCAGCGTTGGGGAGGGATTTGAAAAACTGTTTTTT.

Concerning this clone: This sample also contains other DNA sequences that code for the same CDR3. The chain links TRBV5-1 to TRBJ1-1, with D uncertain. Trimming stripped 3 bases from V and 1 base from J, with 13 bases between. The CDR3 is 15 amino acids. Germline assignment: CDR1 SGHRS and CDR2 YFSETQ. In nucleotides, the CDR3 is TGCGCCAGCAGCTCAGAGACGGGCTCGAACACTGAAGCTTTCTTT. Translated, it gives CASSSETGSNTEAFF.

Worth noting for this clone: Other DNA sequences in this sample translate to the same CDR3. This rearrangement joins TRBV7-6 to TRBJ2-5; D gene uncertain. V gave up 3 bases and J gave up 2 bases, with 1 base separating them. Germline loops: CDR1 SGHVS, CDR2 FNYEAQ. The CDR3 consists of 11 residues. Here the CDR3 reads CASSLQETQYF. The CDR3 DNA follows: TGTGCCAGCAGCTTGCAAGAGACCCAGTACTTC.

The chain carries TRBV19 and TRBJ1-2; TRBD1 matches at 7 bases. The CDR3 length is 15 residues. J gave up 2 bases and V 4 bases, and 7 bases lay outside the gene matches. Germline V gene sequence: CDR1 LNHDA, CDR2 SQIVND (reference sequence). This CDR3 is CASSNRGAYNYGYTF. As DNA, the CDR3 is TGTGCCAGTAGTAACAGGGGAGCGTACAACTATGGCTACACCTTC.

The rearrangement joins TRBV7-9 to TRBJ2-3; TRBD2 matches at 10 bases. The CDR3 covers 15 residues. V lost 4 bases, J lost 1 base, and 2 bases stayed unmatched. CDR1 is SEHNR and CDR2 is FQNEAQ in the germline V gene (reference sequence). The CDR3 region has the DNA TGTGCCAGCAGCTCAGGGACTAGCGGCACAGATACGCAGTATTTT. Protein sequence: CASSSGTSGTDTQYF.

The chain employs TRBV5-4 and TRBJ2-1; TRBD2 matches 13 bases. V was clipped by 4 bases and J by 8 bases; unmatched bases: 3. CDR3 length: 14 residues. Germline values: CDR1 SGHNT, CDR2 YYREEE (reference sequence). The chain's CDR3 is CASSRGLAGDEQFF. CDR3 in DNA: TGTGCCAGCAGCCGAGGACTAGCGGGAGATGAGCAGTTCTTC.

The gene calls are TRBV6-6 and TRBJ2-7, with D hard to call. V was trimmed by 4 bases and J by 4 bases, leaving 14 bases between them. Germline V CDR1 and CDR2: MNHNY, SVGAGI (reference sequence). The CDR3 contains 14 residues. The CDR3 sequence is CASSSVYEVYEQYF. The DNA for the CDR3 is TGTGCCAGCAGTTCAGTCTACGAGGTATACGAGCAGTACTTC.

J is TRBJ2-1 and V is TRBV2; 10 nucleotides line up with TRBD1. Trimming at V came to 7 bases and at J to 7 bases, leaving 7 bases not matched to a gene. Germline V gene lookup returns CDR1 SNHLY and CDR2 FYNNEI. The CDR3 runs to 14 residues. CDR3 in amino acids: CASTIRQGANEQFF. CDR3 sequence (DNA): TGTGCCAGCACGATAAGACAGGGGGCGAATGAGCAGTTCTTC.

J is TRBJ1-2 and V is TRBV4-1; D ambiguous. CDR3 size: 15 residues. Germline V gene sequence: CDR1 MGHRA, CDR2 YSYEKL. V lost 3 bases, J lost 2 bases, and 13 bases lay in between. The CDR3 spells CASSHSDGGNYGYTF. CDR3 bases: TGCGCCAGCAGCCATTCGGACGGCGGGAACTATGGCTACACCTTC.